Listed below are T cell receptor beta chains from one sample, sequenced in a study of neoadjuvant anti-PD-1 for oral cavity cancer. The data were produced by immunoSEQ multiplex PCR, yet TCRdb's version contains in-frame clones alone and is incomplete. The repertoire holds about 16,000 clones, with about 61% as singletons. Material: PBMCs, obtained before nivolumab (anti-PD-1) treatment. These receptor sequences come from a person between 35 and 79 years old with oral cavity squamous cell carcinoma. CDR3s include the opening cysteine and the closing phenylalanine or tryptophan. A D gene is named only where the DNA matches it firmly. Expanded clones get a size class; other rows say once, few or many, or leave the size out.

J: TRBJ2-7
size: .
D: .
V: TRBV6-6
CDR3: CATRDGSYEQYF
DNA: TGTGCCACCCGGGACGGGTCCTACGAGCAGTACTTC

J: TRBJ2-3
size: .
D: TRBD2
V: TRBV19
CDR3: CASSPTGKAGADTQYF
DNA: TGTGCCAGTAGTCCCACGGGGAAAGCGGGAGCAGATACGCAGTATTTT

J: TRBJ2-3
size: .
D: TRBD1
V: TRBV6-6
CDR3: CASGSGTGGTDTQYF
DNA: TGTGCCAGCGGATCCGGGACAGGGGGAACAGATACGCAGTATTTT

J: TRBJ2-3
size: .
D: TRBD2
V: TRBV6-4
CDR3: CASSDGRETDTQYF
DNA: TGTGCCAGCAGTGACGGGCGGGAGACAGATACGCAGTATTTT

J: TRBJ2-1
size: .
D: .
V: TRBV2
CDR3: CASSGEGVGEQFF
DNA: TGTGCCAGCAGTGGGGAAGGGGTGGGTGAGCAGTTCTTC

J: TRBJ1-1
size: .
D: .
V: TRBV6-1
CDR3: CASSEVYGSNTEAFF
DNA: TGTGCCAGCAGTGAAGTCTATGGATCGAACACTGAAGCTTTCTTT

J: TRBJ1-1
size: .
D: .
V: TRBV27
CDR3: CASSLSRVNTEAFF
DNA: TGTGCCAGCAGTTTATCGAGGGTTAACACTGAAGCTTTCTTT

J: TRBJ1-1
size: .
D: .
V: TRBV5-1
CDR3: CASSLGRGAMNTEAFF
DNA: TGCGCCAGCAGCTTGGGTCGGGGCGCCATGAACACTGAAGCTTTCTTT

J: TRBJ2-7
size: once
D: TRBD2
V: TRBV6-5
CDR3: CAASGSHEQYF
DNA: TGTGCGGCTAGCGGGAGTCACGAGCAGTACTTC

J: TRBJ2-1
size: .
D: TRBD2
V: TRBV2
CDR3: CASLPLAGPYYNEQFF
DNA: TGTGCCAGCCTACCCCTAGCGGGACCCTACTACAATGAGCAGTTCTTC

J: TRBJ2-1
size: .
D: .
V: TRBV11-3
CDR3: CASSSPGVYNEQFF
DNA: TGTGCCAGCAGCTCCCCAGGGGTCTACAATGAGCAGTTCTTC

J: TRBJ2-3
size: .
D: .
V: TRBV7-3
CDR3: CASSAGGDTQYF
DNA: TGTGCCAGCAGCGCTGGCGGAGATACGCAGTATTTT

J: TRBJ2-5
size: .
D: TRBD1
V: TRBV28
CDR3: CASRPTGLGETQYF
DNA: TGTGCCAGCAGACCGACAGGGCTGGGGGAGACCCAGTACTTC

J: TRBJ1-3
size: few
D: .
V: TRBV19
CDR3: CASSDTGTLSGNTIYF
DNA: TGTGCCAGTAGTGACACAGGGACTCTGTCTGGAAACACCATATATTTT

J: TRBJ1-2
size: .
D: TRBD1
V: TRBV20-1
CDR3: CSAGRGKGYTF
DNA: TGCAGTGCTGGCAGGGGGAAGGGCTACACCTTC

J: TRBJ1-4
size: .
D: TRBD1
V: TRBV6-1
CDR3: CASSVRPGQTNEKLFF
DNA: TGTGCCAGCAGTGTCCGACCGGGACAGACTAATGAAAAACTGTTTTTT

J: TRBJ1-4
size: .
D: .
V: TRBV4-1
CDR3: CASSQDRLGTFNEKLFF
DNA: TGCGCCAGCAGCCAAGACAGGTTAGGAACGTTTAATGAAAAACTGTTTTTT

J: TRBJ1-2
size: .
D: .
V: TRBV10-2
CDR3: CASSEFKGVSIGYTF
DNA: TGCGCCAGCAGTGAGTTTAAGGGTGTGTCTATTGGCTACACCTTC

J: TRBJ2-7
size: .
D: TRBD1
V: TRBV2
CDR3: CASSDRTGSSYEQYF
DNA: TGTGCCAGCAGTGACAGGACAGGTAGCTCCTACGAGCAGTACTTC

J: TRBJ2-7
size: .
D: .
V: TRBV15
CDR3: CATSRVGSEAYEQYF
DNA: TGTGCCACCAGCAGAGTTGGTAGCGAGGCCTACGAGCAGTACTTC

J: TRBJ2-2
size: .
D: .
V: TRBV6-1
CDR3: CASSERLGIGNTGELFF
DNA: TGTGCCAGCAGTGAACGATTAGGGATAGGCAACACCGGGGAGCTGTTTTTT

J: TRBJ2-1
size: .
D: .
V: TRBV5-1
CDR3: CASSLARDLWGNEQFF
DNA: TGCGCCAGCAGCTTGGCCCGGGATCTATGGGGCAATGAGCAGTTCTTC

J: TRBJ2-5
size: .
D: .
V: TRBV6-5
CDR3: CASSYGWGETQYF
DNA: TGTGCCAGCAGTTACGGTTGGGGGGAGACCCAGTACTTC

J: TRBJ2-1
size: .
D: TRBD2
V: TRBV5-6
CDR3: CASSLLSSGRANEQFF
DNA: TGTGCCAGCAGCTTGCTTTCTAGCGGGAGGGCCAATGAGCAGTTCTTC

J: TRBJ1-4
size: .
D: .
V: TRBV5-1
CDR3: CASSLPGAGANEKLFF
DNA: TGCGCCAGCAGCTTGCCGGGGGCGGGGGCTAATGAAAAACTGTTTTTT

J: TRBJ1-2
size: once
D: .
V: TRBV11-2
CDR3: CASSLDRTLGSYTF
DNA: TGTGCCAGCAGCTTAGATCGGACCCTCGGTAGCTACACCTTC

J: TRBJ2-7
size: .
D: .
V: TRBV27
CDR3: CASSLSRGTISYEQYF
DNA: TGTGCCAGCAGTTTATCGCGGGGGACAATTTCCTACGAGCAGTACTTC

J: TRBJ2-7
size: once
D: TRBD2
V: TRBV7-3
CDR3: CASPLGREVNYEQYF
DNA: TGTGCCAGCCCCCTGGGGCGGGAGGTTAACTACGAGCAGTACTTC

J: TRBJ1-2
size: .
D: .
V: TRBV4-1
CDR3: CASSQDTGNYGYTF
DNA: TGCGCCAGCAGCCAAGATACAGGGAACTATGGCTACACCTTC

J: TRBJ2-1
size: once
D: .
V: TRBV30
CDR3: CAWSVSLEQFF
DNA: TGTGCCTGGAGTGTAAGTCTTGAGCAGTTCTTC

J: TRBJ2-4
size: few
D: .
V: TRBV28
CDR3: CASRPQGGVGNIQYF
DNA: TGTGCCAGCAGACCGCAGGGTGGCGTGGGAAACATTCAGTACTTC

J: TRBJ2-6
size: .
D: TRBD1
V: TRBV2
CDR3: CASRPGTGISGANVLTF
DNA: TGTGCCAGCAGGCCCGGGACAGGGATCTCTGGGGCCAACGTCCTGACTTTC

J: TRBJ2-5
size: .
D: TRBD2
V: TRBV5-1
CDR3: CASSLVSGSAETQYF
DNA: TGCGCCAGCAGCTTGGTTAGCGGGAGCGCGGAGACCCAGTACTTC

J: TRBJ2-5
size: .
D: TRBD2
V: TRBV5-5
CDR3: CASSFWEGQETQYF
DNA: TGTGCCAGCAGCTTTTGGGAGGGTCAAGAGACCCAGTACTTC

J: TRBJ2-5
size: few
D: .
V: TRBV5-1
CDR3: CASSLDPQETQYF
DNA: TGCGCCAGCAGCTTGGACCCCCAAGAGACCCAGTACTTC

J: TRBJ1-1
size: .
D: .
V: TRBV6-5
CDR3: CASSRVGGDTEAFF
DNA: TGTGCCAGCAGCCGAGTGGGGGGGGACACTGAAGCTTTCTTT

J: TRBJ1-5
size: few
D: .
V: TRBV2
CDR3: CASRGYKRDQPQHF
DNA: TGTGCCAGCAGAGGATACAAAAGGGATCAGCCCCAGCATTTT

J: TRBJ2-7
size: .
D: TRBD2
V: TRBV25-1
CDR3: CASSSWTSGKDEQYF
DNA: TGTGCCAGCAGTTCTTGGACTAGCGGGAAAGATGAGCAGTACTTC

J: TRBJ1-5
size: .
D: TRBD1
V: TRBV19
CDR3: CASSTTGEVSNQPQHF
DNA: TGTGCCAGTAGTACCACAGGGGAAGTTAGCAATCAGCCCCAGCATTTT

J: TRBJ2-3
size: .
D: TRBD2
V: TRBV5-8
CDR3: CASSLGVAGGADTQYF
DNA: TGTGCCAGCAGCTTGGGCGTTGCGGGAGGGGCAGATACGCAGTATTTT